The 14 T cell receptor beta chains below were found in one sample sequenced in a study of blood T cells in healthy people across ages. Using a J-beta primer mix together with a sample-barcoded 5' primer, a second PCR was run for roughly 7 to 11 cycles. A single record per CDR3 protein comes from TCRdb applying MiXCR to the 5' RACE reads. The table includes around 1,100,000 distinct CDR3 sequences, roughly two fifths detected once. Sample: blood. Receptors originate from a man aged 18 to 30 in good health.

The sample holds a few counts of this clonotype. The genes are TRBV20-1 and TRBJ1-5, with 8 bases aligning to TRBD1. Germline V gene data show CDR1 as DFQATT and CDR2 as SNEGSKA (reference sequence). CDR3 length: 15 residues. Trimming cost V 1 base and J 5 bases; bases outside gene matches: 7. CDR3: CSARAKTGEYQPQHF. The DNA of the CDR3 is TGCAGTGCTAGAGCCAAGACAGGGGAGTATCAGCCCCAGCATTTT.

This clonotype was observed a handful of times. This chain uses TRBV29-1 with TRBJ2-1; 7 bases map to TRBD1. This CDR3 is built from 15 residues. Trimming cost V 4 bases and J 0 bases; bases outside gene matches: 6. CDR1 is SQVTM and CDR2 is ANQGSEA in the germline V gene. The CDR3 here is CSVAPGQSSYNEQFF. The CDR3 nucleotides read TGCAGCGTTGCTCCGGGACAGAGCTCCTACAATGAGCAGTTCTTC.

The V gene is TRBV6-2 or TRBV6-3, the J gene TRBJ1-1; D possibly corresponds to TRBD1 (5 bases). The CDR3 consists of 17 residues. From germline, CDR1 is MNHEY and CDR2 SVGEGT. V was trimmed by 2 bases and J by 4 bases, leaving 20 bases between them. The CDR3 region is CASSYPSPRGGGTEAFF. DNA for the CDR3: TGTGCCAGCAGTTACCCTTCCCCGAGGGGTGGCGGCACTGAAGCTTTCTTT.

The rearrangement joins TRBV12-3 or TRBV12-4 to TRBJ1-5; D remains ambiguous. CDR3 length: 14 amino acids. The V and J ends lost 5 bases and 6 bases respectively, with 14 bases between them. The CDR3 sequence is CASSLSGNSQPQHF. The CDR3 DNA sequence: TGTGCCAGCAGTCTCAGTGGAAATAGTCAGCCCCAGCATTTT.

Comment on this clonotype: This sequence may be a read error, since a much larger clone differs from it by one base. The chain recombines TRBV7-2 with TRBJ2-5, with 7 bases that match TRBD2. J was trimmed by 11 bases and V by 0 bases; bases with no gene match: 21. The V gene's germline CDR1 is SGHTA and CDR2 FQGNSA. The CDR3 runs to 18 residues. CDR3 coding DNA: TGTGCCAGCAGCTTAGCGACTTACGGGGGAGGGGCTATTGGTGAGCAGTACTTC. The encoded protein is CASSLATYGGGAIGEQYF. Based on the CDR3 plus reference TRBV7-2 and TRBJ2-5, the full variable domain is GAGVSQSPSNKVTEKGKDVELRCDPISGHTALYWYRQSLGQGLEFLIYFQGNSAPDKSGLPSDRFSAERTGGSVSTLTIQRTQQEDSAVYLCASSLATYGGGAIGEQYFGPGTRLLVL.

The chain joins TRBV7-9 to TRBJ2-7; D not certain. The germline V gene has CDR1 SEHNR and CDR2 FQNEAQ (reference sequence). The CDR3 covers 13 residues. With 5 bases removed from V and 5 bases from J, the gap between germline ends came to 13 bases. CDR3 DNA sequence: TGTGCCAGCAGCCCAGTGGGGTTCGACGAGCAGTACTTC. It encodes CASSPVGFDEQYF.

The J gene is TRBJ2-5, the V gene TRBV20-1; 15 nucleotides agree with TRBD2. V gave up 5 bases and J gave up 11 bases; unmatched junction bases: 9. CDR1 is DFQATT and CDR2 is SNEGSKA in the germline V gene (reference sequence). The CDR3 sequence is 14 residues long. The chain's CDR3 is CSAPGTSGGNEQYF. The CDR3, as DNA: TGCAGTGCTCCGGGGACTAGCGGGGGGAATGAGCAGTACTTC.

This clonotype was counted only a few times. The chain has TRBV4-3 and TRBJ2-2; 14 bases align to TRBD2. J gave up 6 bases and V 1 base, and 10 bases lay outside the gene matches. The CDR3 consists of 19 residues. Germline V gene lookup returns CDR1 LGHNA and CDR2 YSLEER. The CDR3 region is CASSQVMLGLAGGPGELFF. In nucleotides, the CDR3 is TGCGCCAGCAGCCAAGTAATGCTTGGACTAGCGGGGGGTCCCGGGGAGCTGTTTTTT.

A few counts support this clonotype. The V gene is TRBV4-3, the J gene TRBJ1-2; 8 bases fit TRBD1. The V gene end was trimmed by 3 bases and the J gene end by 5 bases; junction bases not matched to a gene: 8. The CDR3 is 15 residues long. Germline CDR1 reads LGHNA; CDR2 reads YSLEER. The CDR3 DNA reads TGCGCCAGCAGCCAGAAGGGGACAGGATTTTATGGCTACACCTTC. Its protein product is CASSQKGTGFYGYTF.

The genes are TRBV20-1 and TRBJ1-1; the D is unclear. CDR3 length: 13 residues. Germline V gives CDR1 DFQATT, CDR2 SNEGSKA (reference sequence). V was clipped by 3 bases and J by 0 bases, with 8 bases between them. The CDR3 region is CSASPNMNTEAFF. CDR3 coding DNA: TGCAGTGCTAGCCCAAATATGAACACTGAAGCTTTCTTT.

J is TRBJ1-2 and V is TRBV10-3, with TRBD1 matching 7 bases. The CDR3 runs 12 residues. The J segment lost 4 bases and the V segment lost 7 bases, leaving 3 bases of the junction unmatched. Looked up from germline, CDR1 is ENHRY and CDR2 is SYGVKD. The CDR3 spells CAIMAGGYGYTF. The CDR3 nucleotides are TGTGCCATCATGGCAGGGGGCTATGGCTACACCTTC.

This clonotype was seen at least ten times. This chain uses TRBV7-2 with TRBJ2-3; TRBD2 might be the D (5 bases). CDR1 is SGHTA and CDR2 is FQGNSA in the germline V gene. Trimming pared 5 bases from V and 2 bases from J, leaving 14 bases between. CDR3 size: 15 residues. CDR3 nucleotide sequence: TGTGCCAGCAGCCCTCGGACTGCCTCCACAGATACGCAGTATTTT. This sequence encodes CASSPRTASTDTQYF.

The sample holds a few counts of this clonotype. In nucleotides, the CDR3 is TGCAGTGCTACTCCCCTTAACTATGGCTACACCTTC. Protein product: CSATPLNYGYTF. The chain has TRBV20-1 and TRBJ1-2; D ambiguous. This CDR3 is built from 12 residues. Germline V gene data show CDR1 as DFQATT and CDR2 as SNEGSKA (reference sequence). Trimming left V 4 bases short and J 1 base short, with 7 bases between.

V gene TRBV28 combines with J gene TRBJ2-3; 8 positions match TRBD1. V trimming: 1 base; J trimming: 0 bases; junction bases outside the gene matches: 3. CDR3 length: 16 amino acids. CDR1 MDHEN and CDR2 SYDVKM come from the germline V gene. CDR3 bases: TGTGCCAGCAGTTTATTTGGACAGGGAAGCACAGATACGCAGTATTTT. Translating gives CASSLFGQGSTDTQYF.